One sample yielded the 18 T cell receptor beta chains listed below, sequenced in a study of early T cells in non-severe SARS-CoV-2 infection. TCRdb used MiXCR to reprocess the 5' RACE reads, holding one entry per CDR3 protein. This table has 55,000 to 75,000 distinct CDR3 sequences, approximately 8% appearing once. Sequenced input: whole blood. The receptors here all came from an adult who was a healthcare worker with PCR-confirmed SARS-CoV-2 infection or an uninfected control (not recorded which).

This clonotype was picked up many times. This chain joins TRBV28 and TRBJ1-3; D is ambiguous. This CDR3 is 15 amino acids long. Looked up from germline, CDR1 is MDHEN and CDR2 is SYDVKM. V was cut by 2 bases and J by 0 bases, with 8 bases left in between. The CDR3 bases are TGTGCCAGCAGTTTAAGTCTCTCCTCTGGAAACACCATATATTTT. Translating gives CASSLSLSSGNTIYF.

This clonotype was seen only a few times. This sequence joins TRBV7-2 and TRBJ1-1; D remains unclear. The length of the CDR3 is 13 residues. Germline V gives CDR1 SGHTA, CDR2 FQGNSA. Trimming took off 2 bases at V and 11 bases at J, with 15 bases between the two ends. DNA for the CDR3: TGTGCCAGCAGCTTACGCGAGAGGAGTAGGGCTTTCTTT. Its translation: CASSLRERSRAFF.

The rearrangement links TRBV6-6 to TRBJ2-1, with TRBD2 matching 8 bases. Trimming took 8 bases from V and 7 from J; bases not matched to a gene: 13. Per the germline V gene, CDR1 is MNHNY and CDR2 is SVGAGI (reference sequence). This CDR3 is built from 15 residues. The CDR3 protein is CASDDGGRRGNEQFF. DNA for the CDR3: TGTGCCAGCGATGATGGCGGGAGGAGGGGAAATGAGCAGTTCTTC.

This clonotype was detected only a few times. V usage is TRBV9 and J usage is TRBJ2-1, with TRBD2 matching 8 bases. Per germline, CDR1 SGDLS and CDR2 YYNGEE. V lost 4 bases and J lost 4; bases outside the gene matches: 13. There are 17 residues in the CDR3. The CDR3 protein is CASSPLWGSGTYNEQFF. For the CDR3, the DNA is TGTGCCAGCAGCCCCCTCTGGGGTAGCGGGACTTACAATGAGCAGTTCTTC. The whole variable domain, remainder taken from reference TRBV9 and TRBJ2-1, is DSGVTQTPKHLITATGQRVTLRCSPRSGDLSVYWYQQSLDQGLQFLIQYYNGEERAKGNILERFSAQQFPDLHSELNLSSLELGDSALYFCASSPLWGSGTYNEQFFGPGTRLTVL.

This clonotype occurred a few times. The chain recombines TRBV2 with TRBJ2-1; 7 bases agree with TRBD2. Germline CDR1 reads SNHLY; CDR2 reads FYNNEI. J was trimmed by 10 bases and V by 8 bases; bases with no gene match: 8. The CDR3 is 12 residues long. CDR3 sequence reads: CASLPGGREQFF. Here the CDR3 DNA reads TGTGCCAGCCTGCCCGGGGGGAGAGAGCAGTTCTTC.

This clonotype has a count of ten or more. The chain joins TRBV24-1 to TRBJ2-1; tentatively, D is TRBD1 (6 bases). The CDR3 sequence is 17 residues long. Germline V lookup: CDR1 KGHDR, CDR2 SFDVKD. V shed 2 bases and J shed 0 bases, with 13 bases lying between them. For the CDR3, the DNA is TGTGCCACCAGTGATTCCACCGGGACACGCTCCTACAATGAGCAGTTCTTC. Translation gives CATSDSTGTRSYNEQFF.

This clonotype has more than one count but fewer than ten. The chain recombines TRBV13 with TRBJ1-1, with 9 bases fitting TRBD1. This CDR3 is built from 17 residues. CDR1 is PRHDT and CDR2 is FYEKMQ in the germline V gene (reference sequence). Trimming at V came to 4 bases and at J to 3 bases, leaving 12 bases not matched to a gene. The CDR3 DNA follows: TGTGCCAGCAGCTCGGCCGGGACAGGGACGTGGGACACTGAAGCTTTCTTT. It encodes CASSSAGTGTWDTEAFF. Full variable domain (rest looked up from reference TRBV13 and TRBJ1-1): AAGVIQSPRHLIKEKRETATLKCYPIPRHDTVYWYQQGPGQDPQFLISFYEKMQSDKGSIPDRFSAQQFSDYHSELNMSSLELGDSALYFCASSSAGTGTWDTEAFFGQGTRLTVV.

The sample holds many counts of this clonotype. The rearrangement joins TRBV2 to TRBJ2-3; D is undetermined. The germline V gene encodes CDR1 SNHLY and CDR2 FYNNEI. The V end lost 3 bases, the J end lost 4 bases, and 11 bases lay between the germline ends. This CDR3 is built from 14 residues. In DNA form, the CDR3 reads TGTGCCAGCAGTGATAAACCCCGACCAGATACGCAGTATTTT. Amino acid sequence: CASSDKPRPDTQYF.

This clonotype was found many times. The CDR3 is CASSPFLNEQFF. The CDR3 DNA is TGTGCCAGCAGCCCCTTTTTGAATGAGCAGTTCTTC. This rearrangement joins TRBV11-3 to TRBJ2-1; the D is unclear. The germline V and J ends were trimmed by 5 bases and 7 bases, with 9 bases remaining between them. The CDR3 is 12 amino acids. CDR1 is SGHNT, CDR2 YENEEA, per germline.

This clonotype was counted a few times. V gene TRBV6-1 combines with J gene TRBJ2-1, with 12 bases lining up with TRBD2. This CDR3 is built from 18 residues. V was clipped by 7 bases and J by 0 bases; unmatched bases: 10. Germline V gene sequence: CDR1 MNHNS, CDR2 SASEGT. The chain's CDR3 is CASIAGLAGRSSYNEQFF. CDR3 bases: TGTGCCAGCATTGCGGGACTAGCGGGCCGAAGCTCCTACAATGAGCAGTTCTTC.

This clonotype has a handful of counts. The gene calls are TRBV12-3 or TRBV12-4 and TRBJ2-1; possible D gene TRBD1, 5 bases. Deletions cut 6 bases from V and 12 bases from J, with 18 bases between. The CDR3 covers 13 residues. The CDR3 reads CASSRKGFLGQFF. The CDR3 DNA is TGTGCCAGCAGCCGAAAGGGGTTCCTTGGGCAGTTCTTC.

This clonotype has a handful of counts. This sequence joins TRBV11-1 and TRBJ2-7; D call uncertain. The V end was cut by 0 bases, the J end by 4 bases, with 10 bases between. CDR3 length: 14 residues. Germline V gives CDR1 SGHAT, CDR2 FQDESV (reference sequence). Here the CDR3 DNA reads TGTGCCAGCAGCTTAGCGGGCAGGATGTACGAGCAGTACTTC. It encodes CASSLAGRMYEQYF. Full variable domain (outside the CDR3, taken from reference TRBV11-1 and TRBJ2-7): EAEVAQSPRYKITEKSQAVAFWCDPISGHATLYWYRQILGQGPELLVQFQDESVVDDSQLPKDRFSAERLKGVDSTLKIQPAELGDSAMYLCASSLAGRMYEQYFGPGTRLTVT.

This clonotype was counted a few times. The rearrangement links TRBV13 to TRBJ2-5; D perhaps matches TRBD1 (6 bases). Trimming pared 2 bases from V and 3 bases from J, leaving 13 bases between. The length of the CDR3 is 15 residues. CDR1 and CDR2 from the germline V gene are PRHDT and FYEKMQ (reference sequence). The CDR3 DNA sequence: TGTGCCAGCAGCTTACAAGGGACAAGTAAAGAGACCCAGTACTTC. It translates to CASSLQGTSKETQYF.

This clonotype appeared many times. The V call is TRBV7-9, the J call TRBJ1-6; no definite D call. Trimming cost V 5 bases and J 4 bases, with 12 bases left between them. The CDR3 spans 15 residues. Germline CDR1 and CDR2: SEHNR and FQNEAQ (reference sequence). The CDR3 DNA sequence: TGTGCCAGCAGCCACGACGTGGGGTATAATTCACCCCTCCACTTT. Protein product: CASSHDVGYNSPLHF.

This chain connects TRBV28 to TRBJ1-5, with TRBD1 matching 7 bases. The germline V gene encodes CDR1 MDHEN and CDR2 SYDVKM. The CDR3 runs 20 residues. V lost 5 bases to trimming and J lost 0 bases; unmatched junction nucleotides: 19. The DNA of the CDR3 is TGTGCCAGCAGTCCCGGGACAGACTCCCTGGGGCATCATAGCAATCAGCCCCAGCATTTT. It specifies CASSPGTDSLGHHSNQPQHF.

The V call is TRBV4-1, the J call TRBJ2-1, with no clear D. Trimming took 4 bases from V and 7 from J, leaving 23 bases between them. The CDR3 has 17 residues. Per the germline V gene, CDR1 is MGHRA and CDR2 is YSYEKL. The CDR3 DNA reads TGCGCCAGCAGCCCCATAACGGGCGGCCACCGGACGAATGAGCAGTTCTTC. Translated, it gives CASSPITGGHRTNEQFF.

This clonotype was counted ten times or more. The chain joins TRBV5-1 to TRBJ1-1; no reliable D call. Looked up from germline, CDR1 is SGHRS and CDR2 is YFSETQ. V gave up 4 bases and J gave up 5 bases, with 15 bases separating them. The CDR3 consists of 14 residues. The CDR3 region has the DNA TGCGCCAGCAGCAACCCGTCCGGAGGGACTGAAGCTTTCTTT. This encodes CASSNPSGGTEAFF.

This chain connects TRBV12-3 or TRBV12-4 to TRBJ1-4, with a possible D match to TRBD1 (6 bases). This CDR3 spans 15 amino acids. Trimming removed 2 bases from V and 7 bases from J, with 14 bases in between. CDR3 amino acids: CASSLSTRGGEKLFF. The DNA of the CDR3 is TGTGCCAGCAGTTTATCGACCAGGGGCGGTGAAAAACTGTTTTTT.